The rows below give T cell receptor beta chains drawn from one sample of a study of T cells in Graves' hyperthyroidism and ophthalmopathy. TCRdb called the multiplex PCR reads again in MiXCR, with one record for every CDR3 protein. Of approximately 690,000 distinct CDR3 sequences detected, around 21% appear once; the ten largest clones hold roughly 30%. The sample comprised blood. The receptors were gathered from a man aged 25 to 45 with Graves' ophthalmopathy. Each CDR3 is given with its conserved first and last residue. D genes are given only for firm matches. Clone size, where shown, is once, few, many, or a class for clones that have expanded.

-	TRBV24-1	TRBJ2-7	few	TGTGCCACCAGAAATCACGAAGGACCGAGGAGTGGCAGGGCCACCCTTGCCTACGAGCAGTACTTC	CATRNHEGPRSGRATLAYEQYF
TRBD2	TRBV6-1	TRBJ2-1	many	TGTGCCAGCAGTGAAGTGGGGGGGACTAGGTCCAATGAGCAGTTCTTC	CASSEVGGTRSNEQFF
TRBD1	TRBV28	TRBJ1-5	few	TGTGCCAGCACAGGGTGGACAGGGGACAATCAGCCCCAGCATTTT	CASTGWTGDNQPQHF
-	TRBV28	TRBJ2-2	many	TGTGCCAGCAGTCCCGGTGCAACGAACACCGGGGAGCTGTTTTTT	CASSPGATNTGELFF
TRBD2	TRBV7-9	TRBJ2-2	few	TGTGCCAGCAGCTTAGTCCGAGGACTAGCGGTGGCCGGGGAGCTGTTTTTT	CASSLVRGLAVAGELFF
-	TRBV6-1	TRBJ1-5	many	TGTGCCAGCAGTCCCAAAACTTCTCGTCGAGAAGGGGCCCAGCATTTT	CASSPKTSRREGAQHF
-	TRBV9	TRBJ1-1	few	TGTGCCAGCAGCGTAGTGGGAGTCCCGAACACTGAAGCTTTCTTT	CASSVVGVPNTEAFF
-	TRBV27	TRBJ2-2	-	TGTGCCAGCAGTTTATCCCTCGGCCTGCAAGGGACCGGGGAGCTGTTTTTT	CASSLSLGLQGTGELFF
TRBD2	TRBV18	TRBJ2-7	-	TGTGCCAGCTCACCACCGGGGCTAGCGGGTACCTACGAGCAGTACTTC	CASSPPGLAGTYEQYF
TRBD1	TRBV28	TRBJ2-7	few	TGTGCCAGCAGCGACGCCCGGGACAGGGTCAACGAGCAGTACTTC	CASSDARDRVNEQYF
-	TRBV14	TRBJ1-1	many	TGTGCCAGCAGCGGACGTGGTCGCACTGAAGCTTTCTTT	CASSGRGRTEAFF
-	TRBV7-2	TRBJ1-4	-	TGTGCCAGCAGCTTAGTTGGGTCAGTTAGTGAAAAACTGTTTTTT	CASSLVGSVSEKLFF
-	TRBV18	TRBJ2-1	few	TGTGCCAGCTCACCTAATGGCGGGTCGAACAATGAGCAGTTCTTC	CASSPNGGSNNEQFF
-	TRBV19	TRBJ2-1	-	TGTGCCAGTAGTATTCAGGACAGCTCCTACAATGAGCAGTTCTTC	CASSIQDSSYNEQFF
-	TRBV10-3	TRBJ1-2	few	TGTGCCATCAGTGAGACCGGACCCTATGGCTACACCTTC	CAISETGPYGYTF
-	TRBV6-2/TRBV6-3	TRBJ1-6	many	TGTGCCAGCAGTTACGGCCCGAATTCACCCCTCCACTTT	CASSYGPNSPLHF
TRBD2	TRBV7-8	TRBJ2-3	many	TGTGCCAGCAGCTTAGTAGGCGCAGCGGGAGCGGGGGATACGCAGTATTTT	CASSLVGAAGAGDTQYF
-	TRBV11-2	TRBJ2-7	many	TGTGCCAGCACCCGCGACCCCTACGAGCAGTACTTC	CASTRDPYEQYF
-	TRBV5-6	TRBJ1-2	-	TGTGCCAGCAGCTTGGCCAACCCTGGCTACACCTTC	CASSLANPGYTF
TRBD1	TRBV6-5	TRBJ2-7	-	TGTGCCAGCAGTTATACCGGGACAGGGGGTGGCGAGCAGTACTTC	CASSYTGTGGGEQYF
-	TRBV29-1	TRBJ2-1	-	TGCAGCGGGATAGAGTACAGCTCCTACAATGAGCAGTTCTTC	CSGIEYSSYNEQFF
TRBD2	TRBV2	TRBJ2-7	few	TGTGCCAGCAGGGGGACTAGCGGACACTACGAGCAGTACTTC	CASRGTSGHYEQYF
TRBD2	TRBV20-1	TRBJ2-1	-	TGCAGTGCTAGAAGGGACTACTACAATGAGCAGTTCTTC	CSARRDYYNEQFF
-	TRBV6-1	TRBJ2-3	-	TGTGCCAGCAGTGAGTCGGCCGTCGGGTCCACTCGGCCTACGCAGTATTTT	CASSESAVGSTRPTQYF
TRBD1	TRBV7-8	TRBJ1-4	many	TGTGCCAGCAGCTTAAGGGCCGGGACAGCGAATGAAAAACTGTTTTTT	CASSLRAGTANEKLFF
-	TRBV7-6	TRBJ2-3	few	TGTGCCAGCAGCTTAACCGTAGCGGAGGCAGATACGCAGTATTTT	CASSLTVAEADTQYF
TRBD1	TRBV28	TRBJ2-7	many	TGTGCCAGCAGTCCGACCTCAGGGGGCGGGACCTACGAGCAGTACTTC	CASSPTSGGGTYEQYF
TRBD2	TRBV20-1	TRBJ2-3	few	TGCAGTGTTCCCAGCTTGCGGGGGGCCACAGATACGCAGTATTTT	CSVPSLRGATDTQYF
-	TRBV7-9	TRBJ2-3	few	TGTGCCAGCAGCTTTAGGATCGGGGGCACAGATACGCAGTATTTT	CASSFRIGGTDTQYF